These 7 T cell receptor beta chains were all obtained from the same sample, sequenced in a study of identical twins. TCRdb itself ran the 5' RACE reads through MiXCR, one entry per CDR3 protein. The data contain around 670,000 distinct CDR3 sequences, roughly 6.2% of them singletons. The specimen sequenced was naive T cells sorted from blood. The receptors originated from a man younger than 35 in good health.

This clonotype was seen at least ten times. The chain has TRBV7-9 and TRBJ1-1; D gene ambiguous. The CDR3 extends over 13 amino acids. Germline V gene data show CDR1 as SEHNR and CDR2 as FQNEAQ (reference sequence). With 2 bases removed from V and 4 bases from J, the gap between germline ends came to 8 bases. The CDR3 bases are TGTGCCAGCAGCTTATATTCTGGCACTGAAGCTTTCTTT. Encoded protein: CASSLYSGTEAFF.

This clonotype appeared many times. The V and J genes are TRBV5-1 and TRBJ2-3; D call uncertain. Germline V gene data show CDR1 as SGHRS and CDR2 as YFSETQ. Trimming shortened V by 4 bases and J by 5 bases, and 11 bases separated the two germline ends. This CDR3 has 13 residues. The CDR3 nucleotides read TGCGCCAGCAGCGCACCGGGTGTAGATACGCAGTATTTT. It translates to CASSAPGVDTQYF.

A few counts support this clonotype. This chain uses TRBV7-9 with TRBJ1-1; D not certain. The germline V gene encodes CDR1 SEHNR and CDR2 FQNEAQ (reference sequence). The CDR3 contains 12 residues. V was clipped by 5 bases and J by 6 bases, with 10 bases between them. CDR3 protein: CASSQTPPEAFF. Here the CDR3 DNA reads TGTGCCAGCAGCCAGACTCCCCCTGAAGCTTTCTTT.

This clonotype was seen many times. The V call is TRBV29-1, the J call TRBJ1-2; no clear D gene. This CDR3 is built from 11 residues. Germline V gives CDR1 SQVTM, CDR2 ANQGSEA. Trimming cost V 1 base and J 11 bases, with 11 bases left between them. CDR3: CSVEGAPAYTF. The CDR3 DNA is TGCAGCGTTGAAGGGGCCCCGGCTTACACCTTC.

This clonotype appeared many times. The rearrangement links TRBV10-3 to TRBJ2-2, with D possibly TRBD1 on 5 matching bases. CDR1 is ENHRY and CDR2 is SYGVKD in the germline V gene. CDR3 length equals 14 residues. The germline V and J ends were trimmed by 0 bases and 6 bases, with 8 bases remaining between them. This CDR3 is CAISESAGPGELFF. The CDR3 DNA reads as TGTGCCATCAGTGAGTCGGCAGGGCCCGGGGAGCTGTTTTTT.

Only a few counts were recorded for this clonotype. The V call is TRBV27, the J call TRBJ2-3; 10 bases line up with TRBD2. The CDR3 extends over 18 amino acids. V trimming: 2 bases; J trimming: 3 bases; junction bases outside the gene matches: 11. Germline assignment: CDR1 MNHEY and CDR2 SMNVEV (reference sequence). Here the CDR3 reads CASSLTGRSGRGTDTQYF. The CDR3 nucleotides read TGTGCCAGCAGTTTAACGGGAAGAAGCGGGAGGGGGACAGATACGCAGTATTTT.

This chain links TRBV2 with TRBJ2-5; no clear D. Trimming pared 6 bases from V and 2 bases from J, leaving 16 bases between. The CDR3 consists of 15 residues. CDR1 and CDR2 from the germline V gene are SNHLY and FYNNEI. The CDR3 protein is CASSGVYGGQETQYF. CDR3 sequence (DNA): TGTGCCAGCAGCGGAGTATACGGCGGACAAGAGACCCAGTACTTC.